A selection of T cell receptor beta chains follows, all from one sample in a study of blood T cell repertoires in COVID-19. The method was immunoSEQ multiplex PCR; TCRdb's version includes in-frame clones alone and lacks a portion of them. Of roughly 180,000 clones in the sample, around 83% were seen once. The sample was PBMCs or T cells enriched from blood (not recorded which). These receptors were obtained from a man aged 40-49 years who had recovered from COVID-19. Each CDR3 is given with its conserved first and last residue. Not all rows give a size; the values are once, few, many and, for expanded clones, a class.

CDR3 protein: CASSLSAGELFF
clone size: .
V gene: TRBV5-1

CDR3 protein: CASSIGGQGAGGYTF
clone size: .
V gene: TRBV7-9

CDR3 protein: CASPEASQPQHF
clone size: few
V gene: TRBV28

CDR3 protein: CASSPGVVYGYTF
clone size: .
V gene: TRBV5-8

CDR3 protein: CASSFGTETYEQYF
clone size: .
V gene: TRBV11-2

CDR3 protein: CASSQTGLGGYTF
clone size: few
V gene: TRBV12-3/TRBV12-4

CDR3 protein: CASSKDSYNEQFF
clone size: .
V gene: TRBV19

CDR3 protein: CASSSSGGSDTILYGYTF
clone size: once
V gene: TRBV5-1

CDR3 protein: CASSALAGGQETQYF
clone size: once
V gene: TRBV9

CDR3 protein: CAIGWVTTGELFF
clone size: .
V gene: TRBV7-7

CDR3 protein: CASSLWSGTNYGYTF
clone size: .
V gene: TRBV28

CDR3 protein: CASAQGVQETQYF
clone size: .
V gene: TRBV11-2

CDR3 protein: CASSWIQGLNTEAFF
clone size: few
V gene: TRBV5-1

CDR3 protein: CASSQRGGDYEQYF
clone size: .
V gene: TRBV11-1

CDR3 protein: CASSGLGDYEQYF
clone size: .
V gene: TRBV28

CDR3 protein: CASSGGRNEKLFF
clone size: .
V gene: TRBV25-1

CDR3 protein: CASSEDAGGLPIQQYF
clone size: .
V gene: TRBV6-1

CDR3 protein: CASSDLLSNQPQHF
clone size: few
V gene: TRBV6-1

CDR3 protein: CASGTGFWPQHF
clone size: .
V gene: TRBV12-5

CDR3 protein: CASSLIEADTQYF
clone size: .
V gene: TRBV18

CDR3 protein: CASCLSDTGMRGEQYF
clone size: .
V gene: TRBV7-8

CDR3 protein: CASRDSGRFRSVDTQYF
clone size: .
V gene: TRBV27

CDR3 protein: CASSYGDRGLDTEAFF
clone size: .
V gene: TRBV6-5

CDR3 protein: CASSGGRGANEKLFF
clone size: .
V gene: TRBV2

CDR3 protein: CASSLDYRDEQYF
clone size: .
V gene: TRBV7-8

CDR3 protein: CASSTSGRVTGELFF
clone size: .
V gene: TRBV28

CDR3 protein: CASLDGSNQPQHF
clone size: .
V gene: TRBV28

CDR3 protein: CASSGSTEAFF
clone size: .
V gene: TRBV5-1

CDR3 protein: CATSGSGTEAFF
clone size: .
V gene: TRBV24-1

CDR3 protein: CASSLAGHPTGGYTF
clone size: .
V gene: TRBV7-2

CDR3 protein: CASSWTLAGAAYEQYF
clone size: .
V gene: TRBV5-1

CDR3 protein: CASSATGGHEQYF
clone size: .
V gene: TRBV9

CDR3 protein: CASSPLYPRGAYGYTF
clone size: once
V gene: TRBV5-1

CDR3 protein: CATRLPSYNEQFF
clone size: .
V gene: TRBV15

CDR3 protein: CASSPNIYNEQFF
clone size: .
V gene: TRBV18

CDR3 protein: CSVVAVLGNTEAFF
clone size: .
V gene: TRBV29-1

CDR3 protein: CASSQEEGTGNTIYF
clone size: .
V gene: TRBV4-1

CDR3 protein: CASSPKETQYF
clone size: .
V gene: TRBV12-3/TRBV12-4

CDR3 protein: CASSQTGDTEAFF
clone size: .
V gene: TRBV3-1/TRBV3-2

CDR3 protein: CAWSTSRDTEAFF
clone size: .
V gene: TRBV30

CDR3 protein: CASGQPNTGELFF
clone size: once
V gene: TRBV11-3

CDR3 protein: CASSPTVNYGYTF
clone size: .
V gene: TRBV2

CDR3 protein: CATAGSGTEAFF
clone size: .
V gene: TRBV15

CDR3 protein: CASTPRVLDSPLHF
clone size: .
V gene: TRBV2

CDR3 protein: CASSQEGALGSPLHF
clone size: .
V gene: TRBV4-1

CDR3 protein: CASSQERGGFSYEQYF
clone size: .
V gene: TRBV14